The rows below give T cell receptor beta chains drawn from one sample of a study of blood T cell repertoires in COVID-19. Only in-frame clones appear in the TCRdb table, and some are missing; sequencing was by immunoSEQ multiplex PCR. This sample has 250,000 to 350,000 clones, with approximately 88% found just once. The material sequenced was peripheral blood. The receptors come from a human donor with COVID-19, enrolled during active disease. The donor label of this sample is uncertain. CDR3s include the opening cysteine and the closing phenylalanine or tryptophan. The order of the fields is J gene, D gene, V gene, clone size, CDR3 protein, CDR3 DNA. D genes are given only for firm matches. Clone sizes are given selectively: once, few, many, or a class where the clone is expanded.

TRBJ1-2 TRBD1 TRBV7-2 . CASAGDRANGYTF TGTGCCAGCGCGGGGGACAGGGCAAATGGCTACACCTTC
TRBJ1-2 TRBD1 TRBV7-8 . CASSVTRDRAPNYGYTF TGTGCCAGCAGCGTCACCCGGGACAGGGCCCCCAACTATGGCTACACCTTC
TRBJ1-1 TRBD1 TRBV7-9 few CASSPGGDRAEAFF TGTGCCAGCAGCCCAGGCGGGGACAGGGCTGAAGCTTTCTTT
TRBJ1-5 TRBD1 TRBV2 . CASSGQGFNQPQHF TGTGCCAGCAGCGGACAGGGATTCAATCAGCCCCAGCATTTT
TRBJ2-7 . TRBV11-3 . CASSPPSSYEQYF TGTGCCAGCAGCCCGCCCTCGAGCTACGAGCAGTACTTC
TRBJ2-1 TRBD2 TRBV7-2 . CASSWPRGGRAENEQFF TGTGCCAGCAGCTGGCCTCGGGGCGGGAGGGCCGAAAATGAGCAGTTCTTC
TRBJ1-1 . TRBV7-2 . CASSLYAGAGAVNTEAFF TGTGCCAGCAGCTTATACGCGGGCGCGGGAGCAGTGAACACTGAAGCTTTCTTT
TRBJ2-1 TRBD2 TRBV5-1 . CASGTSGSSYNEQFF TGCGCCAGTGGGACTAGCGGGAGCTCCTACAATGAGCAGTTCTTC
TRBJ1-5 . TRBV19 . CASSLTRDSNQPQHF TGTGCCAGTAGCCTGACACGAGATAGCAATCAGCCCCAGCATTTT
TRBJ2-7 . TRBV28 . CASSLGLGSGGAQDEQYF TGTGCCAGCAGTTTAGGTTTAGGAAGCGGAGGGGCCCAGGACGAGCAGTACTTC